A single sample is the source of the 21 T cell receptor beta chains below, sequenced in a study of blood T cells in healthy people across ages. Together with a sample-barcoded 5' primer, a J-beta primer mix was included in a second PCR lasting roughly 6 to 12 cycles. Each CDR3 protein gets one entry after TCRdb re-called the 5' RACE reads with MiXCR. The repertoire includes roughly 680,000 distinct CDR3 sequences, more than 45% of them detected once, and roughly 13% sits in the top ten. Source material: blood. The receptors come from a woman of 80 years or more in good health.

This chain links TRBV3-1 with TRBJ2-3; D might be TRBD2 (5 bases). Trimming shortened V by 4 bases and J by 2 bases, and 10 bases separated the two germline ends. The CDR3 has 14 amino acids. Germline loops: CDR1 LGHDT, CDR2 YNNKEL (reference sequence). The CDR3 sequence is CASSLDSNTDTQYF. The CDR3 DNA follows: TGTGCCAGCAGCCTGGACTCGAACACAGATACGCAGTATTTT.

The chain joins TRBV20-1 to TRBJ1-1; D is unresolved. Trimming took 4 bases from V and 5 from J, leaving 8 bases between them. Germline V gives CDR1 DFQATT, CDR2 SNEGSKA (reference sequence). CDR3 size: 11 residues. CDR3 bases: TGCAGTGCTATATTTGGGACTGAAGCTTTCTTT. Protein: CSAIFGTEAFF.

The chain employs TRBV4-1 and TRBJ2-2; 7 bases line up with TRBD2. The CDR3 spans 17 residues. CDR1 MGHRA and CDR2 YSYEKL come from the germline V gene. Trimming took 2 bases from V and 3 from J; bases not matched to a gene: 9. CDR3 protein: CASSQSGVSSDTGELFF. CDR3 DNA: TGCGCCAGCAGCCAAAGCGGGGTTTCTTCGGACACCGGGGAGCTGTTTTTT.

At least ten counts were recorded for this clonotype. V gene TRBV6-6 combines with J gene TRBJ2-1; the match to TRBD2 covers 7 bases. In germline, CDR1 is MNHNY, CDR2 SVGAGI (reference sequence). The V gene end was trimmed by 6 bases and the J gene end by 9 bases; junction bases not matched to a gene: 14. The CDR3 sequence is 15 residues long. The CDR3 reads CASSPLGGGRGEQFF. CDR3 DNA: TGTGCCAGCAGCCCTCTGGGCGGGGGACGGGGTGAGCAGTTCTTC.

This clonotype has only a few counts. V gene TRBV10-3 combines with J gene TRBJ2-1; TRBD2 matches at 13 bases. The J call may be wrong; the DNA end is better matched by TRBJ2-7. CDR1 ENHRY and CDR2 SYGVKD come from the germline V gene. The CDR3 loop spans 15 amino acids. CDR3 sequence reads: CASRLAGGSYNEQYF. DNA for the CDR3: TGTGCCTCCCGACTAGCGGGGGGTTCCTACAATGAGCAGTACTTC.

This sequence joins TRBV12-3 or TRBV12-4 and TRBJ2-2, with 13 bases that match TRBD2. The CDR3 length is 14 residues. V lost 5 bases and J lost 8; bases outside the gene matches: 2. CDR3 amino acids: CASSMGLAGGELFF. CDR3 in DNA: TGTGCCAGCAGTATGGGACTAGCGGGAGGGGAGCTGTTTTTT.

The chain carries TRBV29-1 and TRBJ2-1; no reliable D call. Trimming took off 3 bases at V and 6 bases at J, with 9 bases between the two ends. This CDR3 spans 12 amino acids. Germline lookup yields CDR1 SQVTM and CDR2 ANQGSEA. The chain's CDR3 is CSVESGRNEQFF. The CDR3 nucleotides are TGCAGCGTTGAGTCTGGGCGCAATGAGCAGTTCTTC.

With respect to this clonotype: This sequence may be a read error, since a much larger clone differs from it by one base. The chain recombines TRBV2 with TRBJ2-7, with TRBD2 matching over 7 bases. This CDR3 has 15 residues. In germline, CDR1 is SNHLY, CDR2 FYNNEI. The V and J ends lost 7 bases and 4 bases, in that order; junction bases with no gene match: 13. The CDR3 nucleotides are TGTGCCAGCACCCCGATGACTAGCAGGAAGTACGAGCAGTACTTC. It codes for CASTPMTSRKYEQYF.

The V gene is TRBV10-1, the J gene TRBJ2-7, with D uncertain. CDR1 and CDR2 (germline): WNHNN, SYGVQD (reference sequence). With 8 bases removed from V and 3 bases from J, the gap between germline ends came to 11 bases. The length of the CDR3 is 12 residues. The CDR3 is CASPLNFYEQYF. In DNA, the CDR3 is TGCGCCAGCCCCTTGAATTTCTACGAGCAGTACTTC.

The chain uses TRBV9 and TRBJ2-5; D unresolved. The germline V gene has CDR1 SGDLS and CDR2 YYNGEE. CDR3 length: 16 amino acids. V lost 0 bases, J lost 2 bases, and 14 bases lay in between. The CDR3 is CASSVELVANQETQYF. The CDR3, as DNA: TGTGCCAGCAGCGTAGAATTAGTGGCCAATCAAGAGACCCAGTACTTC.

At least ten counts were recorded for this clonotype. V gene TRBV29-1 combines with J gene TRBJ1-1, with 7 bases lining up with TRBD1. V trimming: 6 bases; J trimming: 10 bases; junction bases outside the gene matches: 17. The CDR3 contains 14 residues. CDR1 and CDR2 from the germline V gene are SQVTM and ANQGSEA. DNA of the CDR3: TGCAGCGTCCACGAGGAGGCGGCAGGGGGTAGAGCTTTCTTT. Translation gives CSVHEEAAGGRAFF.

This clonotype has just a few counts. This chain links TRBV27 with TRBJ2-4, with TRBD2 identical over 9 bases. The J call could be wrong; TRBJ2-7 is a better fit for the DNA end. Germline V gene sequence: CDR1 MNHEY, CDR2 SMNVEV (reference sequence). The CDR3 length is 14 residues. CDR3 coding DNA: TGTGCCAGCAGTTTTGCTAGCGGGATGTACGAGCAGTACTTC. Residues: CASSFASGMYEQYF.

This clonotype was detected only a few times. The chain combines TRBV5-1 with TRBJ1-4; D might be TRBD1 (5 bases). The V end lost 1 base, the J end lost 1 base, and 8 bases lay between the germline ends. Germline-derived CDR1 and CDR2 are SGHRS and YFSETQ. The CDR3 has 15 amino acids. The CDR3 spells CASSLRGETNEKLFF. In DNA form, the CDR3 reads TGCGCCAGCAGCTTGAGAGGGGAAACTAATGAAAAACTGTTTTTT.

This clonotype was counted a few times. A junction boundary mismatches the germline segment, possibly from a read error. The CDR3 coding sequence is TGCGCCAGCAGGGAGTCGAGGTACGAGCAGTACTTC. This encodes CASRESRYEQYF. This sequence joins TRBV10-2 and TRBJ2-4; D remains ambiguous. Matching the DNA end better, TRBJ2-7 makes the J call doubtful. This CDR3 has 12 residues. Looked up from germline, CDR1 is WSHSY and CDR2 is SAAADI.

The CDR3 is CASSYAGPRDTQYF. For the CDR3, the DNA is TGTGCCAGCAGTTACGCGGGACCGAGAGATACGCAGTATTTT. The chain joins TRBV6-6 to TRBJ2-3, with D possibly TRBD2 on 6 matching bases. V was trimmed by 2 bases and J by 5 bases, leaving 11 bases between them. This CDR3 spans 14 amino acids. Germline loops: CDR1 MNHNY, CDR2 SVGAGI (reference sequence).

The J gene is TRBJ2-5, the V gene TRBV20-1; D gene ambiguous. The germline V and J ends were trimmed by 3 bases and 11 bases, with 16 bases remaining between them. The CDR3 has 12 residues. The V gene's germline CDR1 is DFQATT and CDR2 SNEGSKA (reference sequence). This CDR3 reads CSASDLDNEQYF. In DNA form, the CDR3 reads TGCAGTGCTAGCGATCTTGACAATGAGCAGTACTTC.

The V and J genes are TRBV6-5 and TRBJ2-7; 8 bases are a match to TRBD1. CDR3 size: 14 residues. Germline V lookup: CDR1 MNHEY, CDR2 SVGAGI. V was pared by 2 bases and J by 5 bases, with 5 bases of the junction left unmatched. CDR3 DNA: TGTGCCAGCAGTTACGGCAGGGGGCCCGACGAGCAGTACTTC. Translation gives CASSYGRGPDEQYF.

This rearrangement joins TRBV12-3 or TRBV12-4 to TRBJ2-7; no clear D gene. Trimming left V 3 bases short and J 5 bases short, with 11 bases between. This CDR3 region has 13 residues. The CDR3 loop reads CASSFMGIDEQYF. CDR3 DNA: TGTGCCAGCAGTTTTATGGGTATCGACGAGCAGTACTTC.

This clonotype was found many times. This chain joins TRBV6-1 and TRBJ2-5; D unclear. The length of the CDR3 is 13 residues. Germline V gives CDR1 MNHNS, CDR2 SASEGT. The V end lost 2 bases, the J end lost 7 bases, and 11 bases lay between the germline ends. The CDR3 DNA follows: TGTGCCAGCAGTGAAAGAGACTCTGGGACCCAGTACTTC. Translating gives CASSERDSGTQYF.

This chain uses TRBV6-2 or TRBV6-3 with TRBJ2-7; a possible D gene is TRBD2 (6 bases). Deletions cut 5 bases from V and 1 base from J, with 12 bases between. Germline CDR1 reads MNHEY; CDR2 reads SVGEGT. The CDR3 is 14 residues long. The CDR3 here is CASSRGDLSYEQYF. CDR3 coding DNA: TGTGCCAGCAGTAGAGGGGACTTGTCCTACGAGCAGTACTTC.

This clonotype showed up just a few times. This chain uses TRBV9 with TRBJ2-2, with TRBD1 as a possible D gene (6 bases). CDR1 is SGDLS and CDR2 is YYNGEE in the germline V gene. V was pared by 5 bases and J by 5 bases, with 16 bases between. The CDR3 is 15 residues long. The CDR3 reads CASSLSGHSTGELFF. The CDR3 nucleotides read TGTGCCAGCAGTCTTTCGGGACATAGTACCGGGGAGCTGTTTTTT.